This TCR beta chain was captured in a study of blood T cell repertoires in COVID-19. Looking at the study overall: The United States, Italy and Spain provided the acute and convalescent COVID-19 samples. Sources were T cells, B-cell-depleted T cells, or PBMCs; the material itself was cDNA or gDNA.

The CDR3 has 12 residues. CDR1 is MNHEY, CDR2 SMNVEV, per germline (reference sequence). With 6 bases clipped from V and 9 bases from J, the junction kept 5 bases outside the gene matches. Under the authors' procedure: Quantification of nucleated cells was approximated via reference gene primer amplification. Some clones are missing from TCRdb's copy, which holds only in-frame ones; the method was immunoSEQ multiplex PCR. Clone size and V and J calls were adopted from that table, with D and trimming inferred from the DNA. The sample has 35,000 to 50,000 clones, around four fifths seen once; the top ten hold 5.5% to 6.5%.

The chain links TRBV27 to TRBJ2-1, with 7 nucleotides matching TRBD1. The TCR was taken from a woman older than 75 with acute or convalescent COVID-19. The sample comprised peripheral blood. Here the CDR3 reads CASRTGVGEQFF. The CDR3 bases are TGTGCCAGCAGAACAGGGGTTGGTGAGCAGTTCTTC.